This T cell receptor beta chain was identified during a study of blood T cells in healthy people across ages. Combining a sample-barcoded 5' primer with a J-beta primer mix, a second PCR ran for about 7 to 12 cycles. Each cDNA molecule received a tag from a template-switch adaptor that had 12 random nucleotides. TCRdb processed the 5' RACE reads anew with MiXCR; each CDR3 protein has one entry. The table has hundreds of thousands of distinct CDR3 sequences, about half seen once. This CDR3 comprises 15 residues. Trimming left V 3 bases short and J 3 bases short, with 17 bases between. The germline gives CDR1 DFQATT, CDR2 SNEGSKA (reference sequence).

Source material: blood. The rearrangement uses TRBV20-1 and TRBJ1-2, with a possible D match to TRBD1 (6 bases). The TCR was taken from a woman aged 55-69 years in good health. CDR3 amino acids: CSARGAGPLYYGYTF. The CDR3, as DNA: TGCAGTGCTAGGGGGGCAGGTCCGCTTTACTATGGCTACACCTTC.